This TCR beta chain appears in the sequencing data of a study of blood T cell repertoires in COVID-19. Across the whole study: The United States, Italy and Spain provided the acute and convalescent COVID-19 samples.

Per the germline V gene, CDR1 is SGHTA and CDR2 is FQGNSA. The CDR3 extends over 14 residues, inclusive of both ends. Libraries were prepared by immunoSEQ multiplex PCR; TCRdb keeps only in-frame clonotypes and omits some of them. This sample has 200,000 to 250,000 clones, with around 80% found just once. Turning to this clone: The limits of the CDR3 on the DNA are not certain, so only TCRdb's listed CDR3 is given.

The sample taken for sequencing was peripheral blood. The source is a human donor in a cohort sampled during active COVID-19. V usage is TRBV7-2 and J usage is TRBJ2-1; TRBD1 is the table's D call and was not checked against the DNA. This CDR3 reads CASSLSGVSYEQFF.